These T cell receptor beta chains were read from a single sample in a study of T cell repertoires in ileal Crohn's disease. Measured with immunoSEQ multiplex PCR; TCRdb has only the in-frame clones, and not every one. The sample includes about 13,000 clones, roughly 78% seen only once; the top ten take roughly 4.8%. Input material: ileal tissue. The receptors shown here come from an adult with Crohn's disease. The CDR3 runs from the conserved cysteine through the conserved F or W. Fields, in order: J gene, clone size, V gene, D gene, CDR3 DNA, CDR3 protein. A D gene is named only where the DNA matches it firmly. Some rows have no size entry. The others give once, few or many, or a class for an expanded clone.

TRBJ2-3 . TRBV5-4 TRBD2 TGTGCCAGCAGCGGGGGCCTGGGAGCGGGAGGGTTAAGAGATACGCAGTATTTT CASSGGLGAGGLRDTQYF
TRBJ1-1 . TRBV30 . TGTGCCTGGAGGGGAATTGGATCGGGGGTGAACACTGAAGCTTTCTTT CAWRGIGSGVNTEAFF
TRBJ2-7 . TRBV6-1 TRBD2 TGTGCCAGCAACTCCGGGACTAGCAGCGGCGAGCAGTACTTC CASNSGTSSGEQYF
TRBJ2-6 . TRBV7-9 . TGTGCCAGCAGCTTAGCGTCCTTTGGGGCCAACGTCCTGACTTTC CASSLASFGANVLTF
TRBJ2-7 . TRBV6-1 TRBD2 TGTGCCAGCTACAATTCCGGGACTAGAACCTACGAGCAGTACTTC CASYNSGTRTYEQYF
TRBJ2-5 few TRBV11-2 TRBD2 TGTGCCAGCAGCGTAACTAGCGGGAGTTACCAAGAGACCCAGTACTTC CASSVTSGSYQETQYF
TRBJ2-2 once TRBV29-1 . TGCAGCGTCCGACACTACACCGGGGAGCTGTTTTTT CSVRHYTGELFF
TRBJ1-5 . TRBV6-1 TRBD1 TGTGCCAGCGGGCGGACAGGGGGAGATCAGCCCCAGCATTTT CASGRTGGDQPQHF
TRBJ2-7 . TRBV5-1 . TGCGCCAGCACCCCACTCCCACAGAGCTACGAGCAGTACTTC CASTPLPQSYEQYF
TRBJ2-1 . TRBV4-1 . TGCGCCAGCAGCCAAGATCCGGGGGGCCCCTTAGATGAGCAGTTCTTC CASSQDPGGPLDEQFF
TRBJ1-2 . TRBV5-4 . TGTGCCAGCAGCTTGGTGGGGGCGGGCTATGGCTACACCTTC CASSLVGAGYGYTF
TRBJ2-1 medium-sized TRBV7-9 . TGTGCCAGCAGCTTAGCAGGAGTCAATGAGCAGTTCTTC CASSLAGVNEQFF
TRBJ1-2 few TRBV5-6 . TGTGCCAGCAGCTTGGCGGGGTACCCTAACTATGGCTACACCTTC CASSLAGYPNYGYTF
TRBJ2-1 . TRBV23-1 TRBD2 TGCGCTACTAGCGGAAGCTCCTACAATGAGCAGTTCTTC CATSGSSYNEQFF
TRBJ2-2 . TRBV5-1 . TGCGCCAGCAGGGCGGGGAACACCGGGGAGCTGTTTTTT CASRAGNTGELFF
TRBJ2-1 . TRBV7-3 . TGTGCCAGCAGCTCAACCGGGACTTTAAACTACAATGAGCAGTTCTTC CASSSTGTLNYNEQFF
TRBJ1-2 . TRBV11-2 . TGTGCCAGCAGAAAGGGGAACTATGGCTACACCTTC CASRKGNYGYTF
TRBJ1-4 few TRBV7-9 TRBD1 TGTGCCAGCAGCTGGACAGGGGGCAGGACTAATGAAAAACTGTTTTTT CASSWTGGRTNEKLFF
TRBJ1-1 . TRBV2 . TGTGCCAGCAGTGCCCAGACTGCTGAAGCTTTCTTT CASSAQTAEAFF
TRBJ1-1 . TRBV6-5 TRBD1 TGTGCCAGCAGACCCGACAGGGGGACCACTGAAGCTTTCTTT CASRPDRGTTEAFF
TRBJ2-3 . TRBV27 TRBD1 TGTGCCAGCAACCGGGACAGGGTATCAGATACGCAGTATTTT CASNRDRVSDTQYF
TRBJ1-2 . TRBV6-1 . TGTGCCAGCAGTGAAGTCGTGTCGGATGGCTACACCTTC CASSEVVSDGYTF
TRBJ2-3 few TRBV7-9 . TGTGCCAGCAGCTTAATCCCGGCAGATACGCAGTATTTT CASSLIPADTQYF
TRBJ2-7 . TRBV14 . TGTGCCAGCAGCCAAGTGATAGGGGCCGAGCAGTACTTC CASSQVIGAEQYF
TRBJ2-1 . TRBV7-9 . TGTGCCAGCAGCTTTTTGAACAGTTGGGCCTACAATGAGCAGTTCTTC CASSFLNSWAYNEQFF
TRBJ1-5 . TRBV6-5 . TGTGCCAGCAGTTCCCGGGGGGGCGTCGGCAATCAGCCCCAGCATTTT CASSSRGGVGNQPQHF
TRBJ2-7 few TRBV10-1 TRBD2 TGCGCCAGCAGTGAGGGACTAGCGGCCCCCTACGAGCAGTACTTC CASSEGLAAPYEQYF
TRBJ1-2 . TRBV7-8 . TGTGCCAGCAGCTTAGCGGGCAGATACTATGGCTACACCTTC CASSLAGRYYGYTF
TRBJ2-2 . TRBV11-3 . TGTGCCAGCAGCCCCGGACTACCCACCGGGGAGCTGTTTTTT CASSPGLPTGELFF
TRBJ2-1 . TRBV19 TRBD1 TGTGCCACCTCTACCGTCAGAGGGTTACAGGGGGGTGAGCAGTTCTTC CATSTVRGLQGGEQFF
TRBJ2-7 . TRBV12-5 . TGTGCTAGTGGGGGCAGCGGCCTTACCTACGAGCAGTACTTC CASGGSGLTYEQYF
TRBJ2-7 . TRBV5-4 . TGTGCCAGCAGCCCCCCGGGAGCGATCTACGAGCAGTACTTC CASSPPGAIYEQYF
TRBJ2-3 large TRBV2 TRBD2 TGTGCCGGGGGGGGACTAACTAGCACAGATACGCAGTATTTT CAGGGLTSTDTQYF
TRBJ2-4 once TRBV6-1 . TGTGCCAGCAGTGAAGGTGGTAGGCGGGACATTCAGTACTTC CASSEGGRRDIQYF
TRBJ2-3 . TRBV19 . TGTGCCAGTAGTTCACTGAGGGGGGGCTTTGCAGATACGCAGTATTTT CASSSLRGGFADTQYF
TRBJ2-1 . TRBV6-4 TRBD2 TGTGCCAGCAGTGACTCTGGAACGGGGGGGAATGAGCAGTTCTTC CASSDSGTGGNEQFF
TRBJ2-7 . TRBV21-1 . TGTGCCAGCAGCAAAGCTCGATTACCTTGGACAGGTCACCACGAGCAGTACTTC CASSKARLPWTGHHEQYF
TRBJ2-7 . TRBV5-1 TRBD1 TGCGCCAGCAGCTTGGCCAACGGACAGGGTTACGAGCAGTACTTC CASSLANGQGYEQYF
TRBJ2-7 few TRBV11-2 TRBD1 TGTGCCAGCAGCTATCAGGGGGCGTCCTACGAGCAGTACTTC CASSYQGASYEQYF
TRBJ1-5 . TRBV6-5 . TGTGCCAGCACCTCAGACTCACGAGGGAATCAGCCCCAGCATTTT CASTSDSRGNQPQHF
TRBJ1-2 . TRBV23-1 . TGCGCCAGCAGTCAGGAGAGGGTTGGAGGCTACACCTTC CASSQERVGGYTF
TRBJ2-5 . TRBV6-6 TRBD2 TGTGCCAGCAGCCCCCGGACTAGTTTACAAGAGACCCAGTACTTC CASSPRTSLQETQYF
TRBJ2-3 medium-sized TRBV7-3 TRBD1 TGTGCCAGCAGCGCGGGACAGGTTAGCACAGATACGCAGTATTTT CASSAGQVSTDTQYF
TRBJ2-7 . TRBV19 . TGTGCCAGTAGCTTTAATTCGAGGAGCGAGCAGTACTTC CASSFNSRSEQYF
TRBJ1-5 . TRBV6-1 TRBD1 TGTGCCAGCAGTGAGACAGGGGGCCGTCAGCCCCAGCATTTT CASSETGGRQPQHF
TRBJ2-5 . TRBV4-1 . TGCGCCAGCAGCCAAGATCCGGGGGGCGGAGAGACCCAGTACTTC CASSQDPGGGETQYF
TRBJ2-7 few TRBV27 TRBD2 TGTGCCAGCAGTACTGTTATAGCGGGAGGGCCCTACGAGCAGTACTTC CASSTVIAGGPYEQYF
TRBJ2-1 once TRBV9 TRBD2 TGTGCCAGCAGCGTAGGGCTAGCGGGAGATGAGCAGTTCTTC CASSVGLAGDEQFF
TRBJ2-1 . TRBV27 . TGTGCCAGCAGTTCCCGCAAGGAGCGCAATGAGCAGTTCTTC CASSSRKERNEQFF
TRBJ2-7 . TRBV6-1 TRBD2 TGTGCCAGCAGTGAACTAGCGGCCTACGAGCAGTACTTC CASSELAAYEQYF
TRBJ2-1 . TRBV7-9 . TGTGCCAGCAGCCCAGGTTCCTACAATGAGCAGTTCTTC CASSPGSYNEQFF